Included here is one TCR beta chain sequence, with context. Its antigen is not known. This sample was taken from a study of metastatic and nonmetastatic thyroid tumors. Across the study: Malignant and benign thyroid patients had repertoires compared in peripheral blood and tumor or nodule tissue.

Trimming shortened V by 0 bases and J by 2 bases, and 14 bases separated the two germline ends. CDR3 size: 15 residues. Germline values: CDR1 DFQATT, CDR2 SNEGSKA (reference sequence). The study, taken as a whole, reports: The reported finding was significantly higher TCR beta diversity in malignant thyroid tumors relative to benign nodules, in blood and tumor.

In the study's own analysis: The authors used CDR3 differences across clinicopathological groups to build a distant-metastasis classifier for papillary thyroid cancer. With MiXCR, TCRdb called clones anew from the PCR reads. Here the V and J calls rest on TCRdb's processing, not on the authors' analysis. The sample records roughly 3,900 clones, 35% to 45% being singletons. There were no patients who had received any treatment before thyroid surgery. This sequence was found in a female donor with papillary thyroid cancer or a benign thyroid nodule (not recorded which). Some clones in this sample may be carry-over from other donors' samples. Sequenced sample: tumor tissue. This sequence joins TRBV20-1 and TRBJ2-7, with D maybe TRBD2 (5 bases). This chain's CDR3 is CSARDGEGIPYEQYF. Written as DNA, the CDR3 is TGCAGTGCTAGAGATGGAGAGGGTATCCCCTACGAGCAGTACTTC.